This entry lists 29 T cell receptor beta chains sequenced from one sample in a study of control samples from healthy donors and cancer patients. The repertoire was sequenced with immunoSEQ multiplex PCR; TCRdb's copy has only in-frame clones and lacks some. Here the sample spans roughly 92,000 clones, approximately 86% being singletons. Sequenced: blood. The receptors here all came from a woman aged 45-59 years in good health.

The chain links TRBV5-8 to TRBJ2-1; 9 bases map to TRBD2. Germline V gene lookup returns CDR1 SGHTS and CDR2 YDEGEE. The junction had 6 bases not matched to a gene; V was cut back by 5 bases and J by 6 bases. CDR3 length: 14 residues. The CDR3 DNA reads TGTGCCAGCAGTCCCAGCGGGGGGACCAATGAGCAGTTCTTC. The encoded protein is CASSPSGGTNEQFF.

V usage is TRBV4-2 and J usage is TRBJ2-3; 10 nucleotides line up with TRBD2. Germline CDR1 and CDR2: LGHNA and YNFKEQ. The CDR3 is 17 residues long. Losses at the gene ends were 1 base for V and 3 bases for J; bases not matched to a gene: 7. This CDR3 is CASSQAGIAGGTDTQYF. DNA of the CDR3: TGTGCCAGCAGCCAAGCCGGAATAGCGGGAGGAACAGATACGCAGTATTTT.

The chain is built from TRBV6-5 and TRBJ1-1; D unresolved. Germline V gene sequence: CDR1 MNHEY, CDR2 SVGAGI. CDR3 length: 15 amino acids. Between the trimmed V and J ends, which lost 0 bases and 8 bases, there was a span of 16 bases. The CDR3 bases are TGTGCCAGCAGTTACTCGATTGGCTACAGAGCAGAAGCTTTCTTT. Its protein product is CASSYSIGYRAEAFF.

This chain connects TRBV18 to TRBJ2-1; TRBD1 agrees at 9 bases. The V gene end was trimmed by 6 bases and the J gene end by 8 bases; junction bases not matched to a gene: 11. Germline values: CDR1 KGHSH, CDR2 LQKENI. CDR3 length: 15 amino acids. The CDR3 DNA is TGTGCCAGCTCTCCCACCGGGACAGGGCTATATGAGCAGTTCTTC. Residues: CASSPTGTGLYEQFF.

The chain carries TRBV6-2 or TRBV6-3 and TRBJ2-5; tentatively, D is TRBD1 (5 bases). There are 14 residues in the CDR3. Trimming cost V 0 bases and J 4 bases, with 9 bases left between them. The germline CDR1 and CDR2 sequences are MNHEY and SVGEGT. The CDR3 loop reads CASSYSQVGETQYF. CDR3 in DNA: TGTGCCAGCAGTTACTCACAGGTAGGAGAGACCCAGTACTTC.

This clone was counted between two and nine times. The chain is built from TRBV29-1 and TRBJ1-3; D remains unclear. CDR1 and CDR2 (germline): SQVTM, ANQGSEA. Trimming took 2 bases from V and 4 from J, leaving 12 bases between them. The CDR3 spans 14 residues. The CDR3 loop is CSVESGELGNTIYF. CDR3 coding DNA: TGCAGCGTTGAAAGCGGGGAGTTGGGAAACACCATATATTTT.

The gene calls are TRBV28 and TRBJ1-2; 7 nucleotides match TRBD1. Losses at the gene ends were 4 bases for V and 4 bases for J; bases not matched to a gene: 12. This CDR3 has 16 amino acids. CDR1 and CDR2 from the germline V gene are MDHEN and SYDVKM. CDR3 in DNA: TGTGCCAGCAGTTCCGCCGGGACAGACTTCTTCTATGGCTACACCTTC. As protein: CASSSAGTDFFYGYTF.

The genes are TRBV28 and TRBJ1-2; 7 bases are shared with TRBD1. Germline V gene sequence: CDR1 MDHEN, CDR2 SYDVKM. Unmatched junction bases numbered 8, after V lost 6 bases and J lost 4 bases. The CDR3 is 14 residues long. In DNA form, the CDR3 reads TGTGCCAGCAGCTCGGGACAGCCTGTCTATGGCTACACCTTC. As protein: CASSSGQPVYGYTF.

For the CDR3, the DNA is TGTGCCAGCAGTCCCCCAGGGGGCAGGGGCACTGAAGCTTTCTTT. Protein product: CASSPPGGRGTEAFF. The chain recombines TRBV25-1 with TRBJ1-1; TRBD1 agrees at 8 bases. J was trimmed by 4 bases and V by 5 bases; bases with no gene match: 9. The CDR3 is 15 residues long. Germline CDR1 reads MGHDK; CDR2 reads SYGVNS.

V gene TRBV3-1 (or the pseudogene TRBV3-2) combines with J gene TRBJ1-2, with D maybe TRBD1 (6 bases). Germline V gene sequence: CDR1 LGHDT, CDR2 YNNKEL (reference sequence). Between the trimmed V and J ends, which lost 5 bases and 5 bases, there was a span of 12 bases. The CDR3 sequence is 13 residues long. CDR3 DNA: TGTGCCAGCAGCAACCTGACAGGTTATGGCTACACCTTC. Translated, it gives CASSNLTGYGYTF.

The chain recombines TRBV14 with TRBJ2-3; D tentatively reads TRBD1 or TRBD2 (5 bases each). The CDR3 totals 16 residues. V was pared by 0 bases and J by 2 bases, with 12 bases between. Germline loops: CDR1 SGHDN, CDR2 FVKESK. CDR3 nucleotides: TGTGCCAGCAGCCAAGACCCGGGACCTATCACAGATACGCAGTATTTT. Its protein is CASSQDPGPITDTQYF.

This clone was recorded once. V and J are TRBV5-1 and TRBJ2-3; no clear D gene. The germline CDR1 and CDR2 sequences are SGHRS and YFSETQ. The V end was cut by 4 bases, the J end by 0 bases, with 6 bases between. This CDR3 region has 13 residues. CDR3: CASSMPSTDTQYF. The CDR3, as DNA: TGCGCCAGCAGCATGCCAAGCACAGATACGCAGTATTTT.

This clone has only one observation. This sequence joins TRBV2 and TRBJ2-1; TRBD2 aligns across 8 bases. CDR3 length equals 15 residues. Germline CDR1 is SNHLY and CDR2 is FYNNEI. V trimming: 6 bases; J trimming: 0 bases; junction bases outside the gene matches: 4. Here the CDR3 DNA reads TGTGCCAGCAGGTTAGCGGGGAGCTCCTACAATGAGCAGTTCTTC. This translates into CASRLAGSSYNEQFF.

The chain couples TRBV5-1 to TRBJ2-7; 7 nucleotides line up with TRBD2. The length of the CDR3 is 15 residues. V lost 0 bases to trimming and J lost 3 bases; unmatched junction nucleotides: 6. In germline, CDR1 is SGHRS, CDR2 YFSETQ. CDR3 loop: CASSLALAELYEQYF. CDR3 DNA: TGCGCCAGCAGCTTGGCTCTAGCGGAGCTCTACGAGCAGTACTTC.

The chain carries TRBV5-1 and TRBJ2-2; D unclear. V was shortened by 7 bases and J by 3 bases, with 16 bases between the two germline ends. CDR1 and CDR2 (germline): SGHRS, YFSETQ. The CDR3 length is 15 residues. This CDR3 reads CASLSGVWDTGELFF. In DNA form, the CDR3 reads TGCGCCAGCCTTTCTGGAGTGTGGGACACCGGGGAGCTGTTTTTT.

The sample holds one count of this clone. The chain has TRBV28 and TRBJ1-5, with 10 bases aligning to TRBD1. V shed 5 bases and J 3 bases; nucleotides not matched to a gene: 10. The CDR3 consists of 17 residues. Germline loops: CDR1 MDHEN, CDR2 SYDVKM. CDR3 protein: CASSGRTGGSPNQPQHF. As DNA, the CDR3 is TGTGCCAGCAGTGGACGGACAGGGGGAAGTCCCAATCAGCCCCAGCATTTT.

The chain employs TRBV4-2 and TRBJ2-3; 9 bases line up with TRBD2. V lost 4 bases, J lost 1 base, and 6 bases stayed unmatched. The CDR3 extends over 16 amino acids. CDR1 LGHNA and CDR2 YNFKEQ come from the germline V gene. The CDR3 loop reads CASSPSLAGRTDTQYF. The CDR3 nucleotides are TGTGCCAGCAGCCCTTCCCTAGCGGGGCGCACAGATACGCAGTATTTT.

This chain joins TRBV10-3 and TRBJ1-5, with TRBD1 matching over 7 bases. The CDR3 spans 13 residues. V dropped 8 bases and J dropped 5; count of bases not matched to a gene: 6. From germline, CDR1 is ENHRY and CDR2 SYGVKD. The CDR3 DNA reads TGTGCCATCGGACAGGACCTCGATCAGCCCCAGCATTTT. It yields the protein CAIGQDLDQPQHF.

V and J are TRBV9 and TRBJ1-3; a possible D gene is TRBD1 (6 bases). Trimming removed 1 base from V and 0 bases from J, with 11 bases in between. CDR3 length equals 16 residues. Germline CDR1 and CDR2: SGDLS and YYNGEE. The CDR3 spells CASSVNDRRSGNTIYF. The DNA for the CDR3 is TGTGCCAGCAGCGTAAATGACAGGCGCTCTGGAAACACCATATATTTT.

This clone has only one observation. The chain joins TRBV7-3 to TRBJ2-5; 9 nucleotides line up with TRBD1. The CDR3 covers 16 residues. Germline CDR1 reads SGHTA; CDR2 reads FQGTGA. V dropped 2 bases and J dropped 4; count of bases not matched to a gene: 8. CDR3 residues: CASSLRRTTGGETQYF. The CDR3 nucleotides are TGTGCCAGCAGCTTACGTCGAACGACAGGGGGAGAGACCCAGTACTTC.

The V gene is TRBV28, the J gene TRBJ1-2, with D perhaps TRBD1 (6 bases). Germline lookup yields CDR1 MDHEN and CDR2 SYDVKM. There are 12 residues in the CDR3. V lost 6 bases and J lost 3, with 8 bases in between. For the CDR3, the DNA is TGTGCCAGCAGCTCAGGGGACTATGGCTACACCTTC. Translation: CASSSGDYGYTF.

This chain connects TRBV20-1 to TRBJ2-5, with TRBD2 as a possible D gene (6 bases). From germline, CDR1 is DFQATT and CDR2 SNEGSKA (reference sequence). Between the trimmed V and J ends, which lost 5 bases and 5 bases, there was a span of 15 bases. CDR3 length: 13 amino acids. The CDR3 DNA follows: TGCAGTGCTCGTGCGGGGACGTGGGAGACCCAGTACTTC. This translates into CSARAGTWETQYF.

The rearrangement links TRBV7-8 to TRBJ2-5; 8 positions match TRBD1. This CDR3 has 15 residues. Germline assignment: CDR1 SGHVS and CDR2 FQNEAQ. J gave up 4 bases and V 5 bases, and 9 bases lay outside the gene matches. The CDR3 loop is CASSDGQGMVETQYF. DNA of the CDR3: TGTGCCAGCAGCGACGGACAGGGAATGGTAGAGACCCAGTACTTC.

V gene TRBV19 combines with J gene TRBJ1-4; D is unclear. V lost 5 bases to trimming and J lost 8 bases, with 9 bases between them. CDR1 LNHDA and CDR2 SQIVND come from the germline V gene (reference sequence). This CDR3 comprises 12 residues. CDR3 sequence (DNA): TGTGCCAGTAGTCTGGTGACAGAAAAACTGTTTTTT. Its translation is CASSLVTEKLFF.

J is TRBJ2-5 and V is TRBV20-1; no clear D gene. Deletions cut 0 bases from V and 6 bases from J, with 5 bases between. CDR1 and CDR2 (germline): DFQATT, SNEGSKA (reference sequence). This CDR3 has 11 amino acids. The CDR3 loop is CSARDSQTQYF. For the CDR3, the DNA is TGCAGTGCTAGAGATTCCCAGACCCAGTACTTC.

J is TRBJ1-1 and V is TRBV9, with D hard to call. The length of the CDR3 is 13 residues. CDR1 and CDR2 from the germline V gene are SGDLS and YYNGEE. V was trimmed by 0 bases and J by 3 bases, leaving 6 bases between them. Written as DNA, the CDR3 is TGTGCCAGCAGCGTAGATGCTGACACTGAAGCTTTCTTT. This codes for CASSVDADTEAFF.

This clone was counted between two and nine times. The genes are TRBV18 and TRBJ2-3, with 8 bases fitting TRBD2. This CDR3 is built from 16 residues. The germline CDR1 and CDR2 sequences are KGHSH and LQKENI. V was pared by 2 bases and J by 0 bases, with 4 bases of the junction left unmatched. The CDR3 here is CASSPWTGGSTDTQYF. CDR3 DNA: TGTGCCAGCTCACCATGGACGGGGGGGAGCACAGATACGCAGTATTTT.

The rearrangement joins TRBV20-1 to TRBJ2-3; D call uncertain. Germline lookup yields CDR1 DFQATT and CDR2 SNEGSKA (reference sequence). Trimming stripped 6 bases from V and 7 bases from J, with 8 bases between. The CDR3 has 10 residues. CDR3 sequence: CSAEEYTQYF. The CDR3 DNA is TGCAGTGCCGAGGAGTATACGCAGTATTTT.

V is TRBV4-1 and J is TRBJ1-6; TRBD1 might be the D (5 bases). V lost 4 bases, J lost 10 bases, and 23 bases lay in between. The CDR3 spans 17 residues. CDR1 is MGHRA, CDR2 YSYEKL, per germline. DNA for the CDR3: TGCGCCAGCAGCCCCGCGTTTCATAGGAGGGGAGGATCACCCCTCCACTTT. It encodes CASSPAFHRRGGSPLHF.